A selection of T cell receptor beta chains follows, all from one sample in a study of blood T cell repertoires in COVID-19. Assay: immunoSEQ multiplex PCR; the TCRdb copy retains only in-frame clones and omits some. This sample has about 480,000 clones; more than 85% occur once, and the top ten carry roughly 4%. Sequencing was carried out using peripheral blood. The receptors stem from a woman in her 30s with acute or convalescent COVID-19. Each CDR3 is given with its conserved first and last residue. Each record gives: V gene, J gene, clone size, D gene, CDR3 DNA, CDR3 protein. A D gene is named only where the DNA matches it firmly. The listing skips clone size in some rows; elsewhere it reads once, few, many or a size class.

TRBV10-3,TRBJ2-1,once,TRBD2,TGTGCCATCAGTGGCGGGGGTGAGCAGTTCTTC,CAISGGGEQFF
TRBV4-1,TRBJ2-1,-,TRBD2,TGCGCCAGCAGACACATAGCGGGGGGGACCTACAATGAGCAGTTCTTC,CASRHIAGGTYNEQFF
TRBV19,TRBJ1-5,-,TRBD1,TGTGCCAGTAGCATGGGACAGGGGACGGAGCCCCAGCATTTT,CASSMGQGTEPQHF
TRBV24-1,TRBJ2-3,-,TRBD2,TGTGCCACCAGACCTAGCGGACGCACAGATACGCAGTATTTT,CATRPSGRTDTQYF
TRBV30,TRBJ1-4,-,TRBD1,TGTGCCTGGAGTGCTGACCGGGACAGGGGGACTAATGAAAAACTGTTTTTT,CAWSADRDRGTNEKLFF
TRBV19,TRBJ1-5,-,-,TGTGCCAGTAGTTATCAGGGGACGTATAGCAATCAGCCCCAGCATTTT,CASSYQGTYSNQPQHF
TRBV13,TRBJ1-2,-,-,TGTGCCAGCAGCTTAGGCCCAGGGGCTGGCTACACCTTC,CASSLGPGAGYTF
TRBV4-2,TRBJ2-5,once,TRBD2,TGTGCCAGCAGCACCCGGCGGGGGGAGACCCAGTACTTC,CASSTRRGETQYF
TRBV7-8,TRBJ2-7,once,-,TGTGCCAGCAGCCCACCGAGTCAGGTCGGCGAGCAGTACTTC,CASSPPSQVGEQYF
TRBV5-6,TRBJ1-5,once,TRBD1,TGTGCCAGCAGCTCGACCGGGTCGGGGACAGGTAGGAATCAGCCCCAGCATTTT,CASSSTGSGTGRNQPQHF
TRBV3-1/TRBV3-2,TRBJ1-6,-,TRBD1,TGTGCCAGCAGCGGGACAGTTTATTCACCCCTCCACTTT,CASSGTVYSPLHF
TRBV20-1,TRBJ1-1,-,-,TGCAGTGCTAATGAGAGGGCGAACACTGAAGCTTTCTTT,CSANERANTEAFF
TRBV18,TRBJ1-1,-,-,TGTGCCAGCTCACCAGGTGGAGGCTTTGACACTGAAGCTTTCTTT,CASSPGGGFDTEAFF
TRBV5-6,TRBJ2-3,-,-,TGTGCCAGCAGCTTGGCAAATCTCCGGGACACAGATACGCAGTATTTT,CASSLANLRDTDTQYF
TRBV9,TRBJ2-4,-,TRBD2,TGTGCCAGCAGCGACTCTAGCGGGGGTGACATTCAGTACTTC,CASSDSSGGDIQYF
TRBV7-9,TRBJ1-3,-,-,TGTGCCAGCAGCCCTAGCCAGTTCTCTGGAAACACCATATATTTT,CASSPSQFSGNTIYF
TRBV2,TRBJ2-4,-,TRBD1,TGTGCCAGCAGTGAACGAGGGGGCCGAACCAAAAACATTCAGTACTTC,CASSERGGRTKNIQYF
TRBV12-3/TRBV12-4,TRBJ1-4,once,-,TGTGCCAGCAGTTTAGGTCAGGGGAGAAAACTGTTTTTT,CASSLGQGRKLFF
TRBV5-1,TRBJ2-3,once,TRBD2,TGCGCCAGCAGCTTGGGGCGGCTAGCGGGGGGACCAGATACGCAGTATTTT,CASSLGRLAGGPDTQYF
TRBV7-9,TRBJ2-5,-,TRBD1,TGTGCCAGCAGCCCTGAGGAGACAGGGGGCGTCTTCCAAGAGACCCAGTACTTC,CASSPEETGGVFQETQYF
TRBV27,TRBJ2-7,few,TRBD1,TGTGCCAGCAGTTTATCCGGGACAGCTTCCTACGAGCAGTACTTC,CASSLSGTASYEQYF
TRBV14,TRBJ2-1,-,-,TGTGCCAGCAGCGCCAGGGGCCATAGCTCCTACAATGAGCAGTTCTTC,CASSARGHSSYNEQFF
TRBV4-1,TRBJ1-6,-,TRBD1,TGCGCCAGCAACAGACAGGGGAACTATAATTCACCCCTCCACTTT,CASNRQGNYNSPLHF
TRBV5-4,TRBJ2-7,-,-,TGTGCCAGCAGCCGGTTAGGGGCCCCCGGCGAGCAGTACTTC,CASSRLGAPGEQYF